The 12 T cell receptor beta chains below were found in one sample sequenced in a study of T-cell memory formation after mild COVID-19 (dated by TCRdb to 2020 to 2023). Libraries were made using 5' RACE. The instrument given in TCRdb is Illumina NovaSeq 6000. TCRdb trimmed public reads at Q25 via fastp, called clones via MiXCR and kept in-frame beta chains. Merged by CDR3 protein, the rows form single entries marked with the most common genes and DNA. The table for this sample lists approximately 350,000 distinct CDR3 sequences; 25% to 30% of them were counted only once. The ten largest make up approximately 13% of the sample. The sample comprised PBMCs or a T cell subset sorted from them (not recorded which). The receptors stem from an adult woman who had mild COVID-19 (a few samples of this study predate the infection). The sample titles of this study are shuffled in the database, so cell type and time point are left out; the donor was told from shared clones.

This clonotype has just a few counts. The chain has TRBV29-1 and TRBJ1-1, with TRBD1 matching 7 bases. Germline assignment: CDR1 SQVTM and CDR2 ANQGSEA. The CDR3 extends over 11 amino acids. The trim removed 5 bases at V and 6 bases at J, leaving 3 bases unmatched. CDR3 region: CSVMTGSEAFF. Here the CDR3 DNA reads TGCAGCGTTATGACAGGGTCTGAAGCTTTCTTT.

V gene TRBV6-5 combines with J gene TRBJ2-3; 9 bases map to TRBD1. V was clipped by 6 bases and J by 2 bases; unmatched bases: 6. CDR1 and CDR2 from the germline V gene are MNHEY and SVGAGI. This CDR3 contains 15 residues. The CDR3: CASSQGQGHTDTQYF. In DNA form, the CDR3 reads TGTGCCAGCAGCCAGGGACAGGGTCACACAGATACGCAGTATTTT.

The chain joins TRBV19 to TRBJ2-1, with D maybe TRBD2 (6 bases). Trimming took 10 bases from V and 10 from J, leaving 17 bases between them. CDR3 length: 12 amino acids. The germline V gene encodes CDR1 LNHDA and CDR2 SQIVND (reference sequence). CDR3 bases: TGTGCCACTACCGGGACTTGGGGAGAGCAGTTCTTC. Amino acid sequence: CATTGTWGEQFF.

The chain links TRBV3-1 to TRBJ2-7; 7 bases are a match to TRBD2. V was pared by 6 bases and J by 2 bases, with 13 bases of the junction left unmatched. Germline loops: CDR1 LGHDT, CDR2 YNNKEL (reference sequence). The CDR3 totals 16 residues. CDR3 in amino acids: CASRHAFGRSTYEQYF. CDR3 coding DNA: TGTGCCAGCAGACACGCGTTCGGGAGGTCAACCTACGAGCAGTACTTC.

The rearrangement links TRBV5-1 to TRBJ1-6; D gene unclear. Germline V gene sequence: CDR1 SGHRS, CDR2 YFSETQ. This CDR3 spans 15 amino acids. Between the trimmed V and J ends, which lost 0 bases and 9 bases, there was a span of 13 bases. The CDR3 region has the DNA TGCGCCAGCAGCTTGGAACCCCCTCTGGGTTCACCCCTCCACTTT. It yields the protein CASSLEPPLGSPLHF.

This clonotype appeared a few times. The chain is built from TRBV2 and TRBJ2-3; D not certain. The CDR3 length is 11 residues. Germline lookup yields CDR1 SNHLY and CDR2 FYNNEI. The V gene lost 7 bases and the J gene lost 3 bases, with 5 bases spanning the gap. The CDR3 coding sequence is TGTGCCAGCACCACTACAGATACGCAGTATTTT. The encoded protein is CASTTTDTQYF.

This clonotype appeared a few times. The chain is built from TRBV2 and TRBJ2-7, with D unresolved. This CDR3 spans 12 amino acids. Per germline, CDR1 SNHLY and CDR2 FYNNEI. Between the trimmed V and J ends, which lost 3 bases and 3 bases, there was a span of 6 bases. As DNA, the CDR3 is TGTGCCAGCAGTGACGGGCTCTACGAGCAGTACTTC. It translates to CASSDGLYEQYF.

This chain links TRBV11-1 with TRBJ2-3, with TRBD1 as a possible D gene (5 bases). The CDR3 consists of 14 residues. V was pared by 4 bases and J by 6 bases, with 14 bases between. The germline gives CDR1 SGHAT, CDR2 FQDESV (reference sequence). CDR3 sequence: CASSYQGRVDTQYF. The DNA for the CDR3 is TGTGCCAGCAGCTACCAGGGTAGGGTGGATACGCAGTATTTT.

This clonotype was seen a handful of times. The chain recombines TRBV3-1 with TRBJ1-1; unclear D gene. Per the germline V gene, CDR1 is LGHDT and CDR2 is YNNKEL (reference sequence). The CDR3 length is 16 residues. The V end lost 0 bases, the J end lost 5 bases, and 16 bases lay between the germline ends. CDR3 nucleotides: TGTGCCAGCAGCCAAGATCTTCTCGCCTGGGGAACTGAAGCTTTCTTT. Its protein product is CASSQDLLAWGTEAFF.

The V call is TRBV5-1, the J call TRBJ1-5; D gene uncertain. The V end lost 0 bases, the J end lost 1 base, and 14 bases lay between the germline ends. The CDR3 length is 17 residues. Germline lookup yields CDR1 SGHRS and CDR2 YFSETQ. The CDR3 region is CASSLAPIGSSNQPQHF. The CDR3 DNA reads as TGCGCCAGCAGCTTGGCCCCCATTGGATCCAGCAATCAGCCCCAGCATTTT.

The chain couples TRBV5-1 to TRBJ2-5; D might be TRBD2 (6 bases). The CDR3 is 12 residues long. The V end was cut by 4 bases, the J end by 5 bases, with 9 bases between. Germline-derived CDR1 and CDR2 are SGHRS and YFSETQ. The CDR3 bases are TGCGCCAGCAGCCGGGACTGGGAGACCCAGTACTTC. This encodes CASSRDWETQYF.

This clonotype turned up a few times. J is TRBJ2-5 and V is TRBV12-3 or TRBV12-4; TRBD1 or TRBD2 may be the D gene (5 bases each). Trimming removed 1 base from V and 5 bases from J, with 17 bases in between. This CDR3 has 16 residues. In nucleotides, the CDR3 is TGTGCCAGCAGTTTAGTCCTAGCAGGGCCGGAGGAGACCCAGTACTTC. It yields the protein CASSLVLAGPEETQYF.